A single sample gave rise to the 30 T cell receptor beta chains below, sequenced in a study of T cell repertoires in cytomegalovirus infection. TCRdb redid the calling of the reads with MiXCR, one entry per CDR3 protein. The sample includes approximately 220,000 distinct CDR3 sequences, about 38% of them seen just once. These TCRs' antigens remain unknown. The sample in question was CD8+ T cells from cultured PBMCs, obtained from culture after CMV antigen stimulation. Receptors originate from a human donor in good health (CMV status not recorded). Some clones in this sample may be carry-over from other donors' samples.

In its sample, this clonotype was seen a few times. The CDR3: CASSLDRGPYSNQPQHF. CDR3 sequence (DNA): TGTGCCAGCAGCTTAGACAGGGGGCCCTATAGCAATCAGCCCCAGCATTTT. V usage is TRBV7-8 and J usage is TRBJ1-5; 9 bases line up with TRBD1. The ends lost 1 base at V and 0 bases at J; junction bases unmatched: 4. Germline CDR1 SGHVS, CDR2 FQNEAQ. The CDR3 totals 17 residues.

This chain joins TRBV5-4 and TRBJ1-1, with D unclear. CDR3 length: 12 residues. The V end was cut by 5 bases, the J end by 1 base, with 6 bases between. Germline CDR1 and CDR2: SGHNT and YYREEE (reference sequence). DNA of the CDR3: TGTGCCAGCAGAACACGGAACACTGAAGCTTTCTTT. Translation: CASRTRNTEAFF.

This clonotype was seen a handful of times. This chain links TRBV7-6 with TRBJ2-5; D is unresolved. The CDR3 totals 14 residues. V lost 1 base and J lost 1, with 7 bases in between. Germline CDR1 is SGHVS and CDR2 is FNYEAQ. CDR3 protein: CASSLVGTQETQYF. The CDR3 DNA follows: TGTGCCAGCAGCTTAGTGGGCACCCAAGAGACCCAGTACTTC.

V usage is TRBV12-3 or TRBV12-4 and J usage is TRBJ2-7, with 9 bases fitting TRBD1. Trimming cost V 3 bases and J 5 bases; bases outside gene matches: 5. CDR3 length: 14 amino acids. The CDR3 DNA sequence: TGTGCCAGCAGTTTCGGACAGGGGACACACGAGCAGTACTTC. Translating it yields CASSFGQGTHEQYF.

This clonotype was counted only a few times. V is TRBV5-1 and J is TRBJ2-3; D is possibly TRBD1 or TRBD2 (5 bases each). Germline loops: CDR1 SGHRS, CDR2 YFSETQ. The CDR3 is 15 amino acids. Deletions cut 4 bases from V and 0 bases from J, with 12 bases between. The DNA of the CDR3 is TGCGCCAGCAGCGGATTCGAGGGGAGCACAGATACGCAGTATTTT. Translation gives CASSGFEGSTDTQYF. The entire variable domain, with the rest obtained from reference TRBV5-1 and TRBJ2-3, is as follows: KAGVTQTPRYLIKTRGQQVTLSCSPISGHRSVSWYQQTPGQGLQFLFEYFSETQRNKGNFPGRFSGRQFSNSRSEMNVSTLELGDSALYLCASSGFEGSTDTQYFGPGTRLTVL.

This clonotype is medium-sized (0.01 to 0.1%) within its sample. The chain couples TRBV5-6 to TRBJ1-1, with TRBD1 matching 7 bases. Per the germline V gene, CDR1 is SGHDT and CDR2 is YYEEEE. CDR3 size: 15 residues. The V gene end was trimmed by 2 bases and the J gene end by 4 bases; junction bases not matched to a gene: 8. In DNA, the CDR3 is TGTGCCAGCAGCTTCATTACAGGGGTATTCACTGAAGCTTTCTTT. It translates to CASSFITGVFTEAFF.

The rearrangement links TRBV7-2 to TRBJ2-2; TRBD2 matches at 13 bases. Trimming cost V 4 bases and J 7 bases; bases outside gene matches: 9. This CDR3 has 17 amino acids. Germline CDR1 and CDR2: SGHTA and FQGNSA. The CDR3 nucleotides read TGTGCCAGCAGCTCCCTCACTAGCGGGAGGGCCTTCGGGGAGCTGTTTTTT. Its translation: CASSSLTSGRAFGELFF.

This chain uses TRBV7-2 with TRBJ2-2; 7 bases map to TRBD1. The CDR3 extends over 16 amino acids. V was clipped by 4 bases and J by 6 bases; unmatched bases: 11. Germline V gene sequence: CDR1 SGHTA, CDR2 FQGNSA. CDR3 in amino acids: CASSSSTTGFAGELFF. CDR3 DNA sequence: TGTGCCAGCAGCTCCTCCACGACAGGGTTTGCCGGGGAGCTGTTTTTT.

The chain recombines TRBV19 with TRBJ2-3; TRBD1 matches 10 bases. Germline V CDR1 and CDR2: LNHDA, SQIVND (reference sequence). This CDR3 comprises 15 residues. The V segment lost 8 bases and the J segment 4 bases; nucleotides outside the gene matches: 9. CDR3 DNA sequence: TGTGCCAGTGGACCGGACAGGGGGATCGCAGATACGCAGTATTTT. The encoded protein is CASGPDRGIADTQYF.

In this sample, this clonotype turned up a few times. The V and J genes are TRBV11-2 and TRBJ2-7, with 7 nucleotides matching TRBD2. V trimming: 1 base; J trimming: 2 bases; junction bases outside the gene matches: 5. The CDR3 consists of 15 residues. Germline CDR1 SGHAT, CDR2 FQNNGV. CDR3 sequence: CASSLALAAAYEQYF. CDR3 DNA sequence: TGTGCCAGCAGCTTAGCGCTAGCGGCGGCCTACGAGCAGTACTTC.

This clonotype has just a few counts. The chain couples TRBV7-4 to TRBJ1-2, with a weak D call TRBD1 (5 bases). V dropped 1 base and J dropped 3 bases, with 6 bases sitting between them. Germline CDR1 reads SGHVT; CDR2 reads SQSDAQ. The CDR3 runs 13 residues. Written as DNA, the CDR3 is TGTGCCAGCAGCTTAGGGACACACTATGGCTACACCTTC. It translates to CASSLGTHYGYTF.

This sequence joins TRBV10-1 and TRBJ2-1; a possible D gene is TRBD1 (6 bases). Between the trimmed V and J ends, which lost 2 bases and 10 bases, there was a span of 6 bases. The CDR3 loop spans 11 amino acids. CDR1 and CDR2 (germline): WNHNN, SYGVQD (reference sequence). The CDR3 spells CASSEDREQFF. Here the CDR3 DNA reads TGCGCCAGCAGTGAGGACAGGGAGCAGTTCTTC.

The V and J genes are TRBV27 and TRBJ1-2; maybe TRBD1 (5 bases). The CDR3 covers 14 residues. The germline V gene encodes CDR1 MNHEY and CDR2 SMNVEV (reference sequence). V lost 5 bases to trimming and J lost 5 bases, with 15 bases between them. The CDR3 loop reads CASSPGGVVYGYTF. The CDR3 DNA is TGTGCCAGCAGTCCGGGGGGGGTGGTATATGGCTACACCTTC.

J is TRBJ2-1 and V is TRBV28, with 9 positions matching TRBD2. There are 13 residues in the CDR3. Germline trimming cut 6 bases from V and 7 bases from J; bases unmatched to any gene: 4. Germline V gives CDR1 MDHEN, CDR2 SYDVKM. In nucleotides, the CDR3 is TGTGCCAGCAGGGGACTAGCCTCGAATGAGCAGTTCTTC. It specifies CASRGLASNEQFF.

This sequence joins TRBV9 and TRBJ2-1; the match to TRBD1 covers 10 bases. The CDR3 totals 15 residues. Germline trimming cut 6 bases from V and 11 bases from J; bases unmatched to any gene: 14. Germline CDR1 and CDR2: SGDLS and YYNGEE. CDR3 DNA sequence: TGTGCCAGCACTCCTTTCGCCGGGACAGGGGAAAAGCAGTTCTTC. This translates into CASTPFAGTGEKQFF.

The chain combines TRBV5-1 with TRBJ2-2, with D possibly being TRBD1 or TRBD2 (5 bases each). Germline CDR1 and CDR2: SGHRS and YFSETQ. The CDR3 runs to 16 residues. V dropped 0 bases and J dropped 7 bases, with 16 bases sitting between them. CDR3 bases: TGCGCCAGCAGCTTGGCCCGAGGGGCCGGGGACGGGGAGCTGTTTTTT. Its translation: CASSLARGAGDGELFF. Using reference TRBV5-1 and TRBJ2-2 for the parts outside the CDR3, the full variable domain is KAGVTQTPRYLIKTRGQQVTLSCSPISGHRSVSWYQQTPGQGLQFLFEYFSETQRNKGNFPGRFSGRQFSNSRSEMNVSTLELGDSALYLCASSLARGAGDGELFFGEGSRLTVL.

J is TRBJ2-7 and V is TRBV7-2; no clear D. Germline assignment: CDR1 SGHTA and CDR2 FQGNSA. The CDR3 length is 14 residues. The V end lost 0 bases, the J end lost 7 bases, and 13 bases lay between the germline ends. CDR3 protein: CASSLAEMPWEQYF. CDR3 bases: TGTGCCAGCAGCTTAGCAGAGATGCCTTGGGAGCAGTACTTC.

This clonotype was counted between two and nine times. The rearrangement uses TRBV20-1 and TRBJ2-3; D possibly corresponds to TRBD1 (6 bases). V lost 2 bases to trimming and J lost 0 bases, with 9 bases between them. Looked up from germline, CDR1 is DFQATT and CDR2 is SNEGSKA (reference sequence). This CDR3 has 14 residues. This CDR3 reads CSARRGFSTDTQYF. The CDR3 coding sequence is TGCAGTGCTAGAAGGGGGTTTAGCACAGATACGCAGTATTTT.

The chain recombines TRBV19 with TRBJ1-6; 7 bases agree with TRBD1. CDR3 size: 14 residues. Germline V gene lookup returns CDR1 LNHDA and CDR2 SQIVND (reference sequence). With V trimmed by 5 bases and J by 10 bases, 8 bases remained unmatched. The CDR3 loop reads CASSPGGDYSPLHF. CDR3 sequence (DNA): TGTGCCAGTAGTCCAGGGGGAGATTACTCACCCCTCCACTTT.

This clonotype appeared a few times. The CDR3 protein is CASSSSYREDTGELFF. CDR3 nucleotide sequence: TGTGCCAGCAGCTCCAGTTACAGGGAAGACACCGGGGAGCTGTTTTTT. The V call is TRBV7-3, the J call TRBJ2-2, with a weak D call TRBD1 (6 bases). Germline-derived CDR1 and CDR2 are SGHTA and FQGTGA. The CDR3 sequence is 16 residues long. V lost 4 bases, J lost 3 bases, and 15 bases lay in between.

In this sample, this clonotype turned up a few times. V is TRBV7-8 and J is TRBJ2-3, with D perhaps matching TRBD2 (5 bases). The V gene's germline CDR1 is SGHVS and CDR2 FQNEAQ. The V end was cut by 3 bases, the J end by 7 bases, with 20 bases between. The CDR3 has 16 residues. CDR3: CASSLVDSPLENTQYF. The CDR3 DNA is TGTGCCAGCAGCTTGGTGGACTCCCCGTTAGAAAATACGCAGTATTTT.

The rearrangement joins TRBV18 to TRBJ2-7, with 8 nucleotides matching TRBD2. This CDR3 is built from 15 residues. J gave up 3 bases and V 2 bases, and 6 bases lay outside the gene matches. From germline, CDR1 is KGHSH and CDR2 LQKENI. The CDR3 spells CASSPGAGGGYEQYF. For the CDR3, the DNA is TGTGCCAGCTCACCAGGTGCGGGGGGCGGCTACGAGCAGTACTTC.

V and J are TRBV27 and TRBJ1-2, with TRBD1 identical over 9 bases. The CDR3 runs to 14 residues. The V gene end was trimmed by 5 bases and the J gene end by 4 bases; junction bases not matched to a gene: 5. CDR1 is MNHEY, CDR2 SMNVEV, per germline (reference sequence). This CDR3 reads CASSPRDRAYGYTF. CDR3 bases: TGTGCCAGCAGTCCCCGGGACAGGGCCTATGGCTACACCTTC.

The rearrangement joins TRBV6-5 to TRBJ1-1; TRBD1 is a possible D gene (5 bases). Germline CDR1 reads MNHEY; CDR2 reads SVGAGI. Trimming stripped 0 bases from V and 5 bases from J, with 13 bases between. This CDR3 spans 15 amino acids. The DNA of the CDR3 is TGTGCCAGCAGTTACTCGAGGAGGGGTGTGACTGAAGCTTTCTTT. Translation gives CASSYSRRGVTEAFF.

This sequence joins TRBV11-2 and TRBJ2-7, with D unclear. Germline-derived CDR1 and CDR2 are SGHAT and FQNNGV. The CDR3 sequence is 12 residues long. The ends were cut back, 4 bases at V and 5 bases at J, with 9 bases in the middle. The CDR3 coding sequence is TGTGCCAGCAGCTACTCCCCCCACGAGCAGTACTTC. Protein product: CASSYSPHEQYF.

This clonotype was observed a few times. The genes are TRBV11-2 and TRBJ2-1; TRBD2 might be the D (6 bases). The V end was cut by 4 bases, the J end by 0 bases, with 10 bases between. The CDR3 runs to 15 residues. Germline CDR1 reads SGHAT; CDR2 reads FQNNGV. CDR3 in DNA: TGTGCCAGCAGCTCCCGGGACTCCTCCTACAATGAGCAGTTCTTC. Amino acid sequence: CASSSRDSSYNEQFF.

This clonotype was observed at least ten times. The genes are TRBV7-2 and TRBJ2-5; D gene ambiguous. The V gene lost 5 bases and the J gene lost 4 bases, with 8 bases spanning the gap. CDR1 is SGHTA and CDR2 is FQGNSA in the germline V gene. CDR3 size: 12 residues. CDR3 sequence: CASSLQGETQYF. In DNA, the CDR3 is TGTGCCAGCAGCCTCCAAGGAGAGACCCAGTACTTC.

As to this clonotype: One junction end does not reproduce the germline sequence, and a read error may be involved. The chain couples TRBV7-8 to TRBJ2-5; D is tentatively TRBD1 or TRBD2 (5 bases each). The germline V gene encodes CDR1 SGHVS and CDR2 FQNEAQ. The CDR3 contains 15 residues. CDR3 loop: CASSPTARGPGTKYF. In DNA, the CDR3 is TGTGCCAGCAGCCCTACGGCTCGGGGTCCCGGGACCAAGTACTTC.

The table lists this clonotype with many counts. V usage is TRBV7-9 and J usage is TRBJ2-7; 13 nucleotides line up with TRBD2. Germline lookup yields CDR1 SEHNR and CDR2 FQNEAQ (reference sequence). J was trimmed by 0 bases and V by 5 bases; bases with no gene match: 16. The CDR3 is 20 residues long. The CDR3, as DNA: TGTGCCAGCAGCCCTCCACAAGGGTCGACTAGCGGGGGGTACTCCTACGAGCAGTACTTC. Protein: CASSPPQGSTSGGYSYEQYF.

The rearrangement links TRBV7-3 to TRBJ2-6; D unresolved. CDR1 is SGHTA and CDR2 is FQGTGA in the germline V gene. The CDR3 covers 12 residues. Trimming cost V 10 bases and J 1 base, with 5 bases left between them. CDR3 amino acids: CATLSGANVLTF. The CDR3 nucleotides read TGTGCCACGCTTTCTGGGGCCAACGTCCTGACTTTC.